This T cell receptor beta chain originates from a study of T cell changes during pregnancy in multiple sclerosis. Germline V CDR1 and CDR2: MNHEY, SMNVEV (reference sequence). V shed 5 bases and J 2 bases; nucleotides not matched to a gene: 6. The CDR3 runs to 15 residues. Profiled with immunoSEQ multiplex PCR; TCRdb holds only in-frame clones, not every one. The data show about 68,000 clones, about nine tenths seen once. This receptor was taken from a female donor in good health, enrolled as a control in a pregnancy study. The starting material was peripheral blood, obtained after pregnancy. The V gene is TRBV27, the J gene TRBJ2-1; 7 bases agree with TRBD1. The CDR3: CASSPLTGPYNEQFF. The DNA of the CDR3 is TGTGCCAGCAGTCCGCTGACAGGGCCCTACAATGAGCAGTTCTTC.